Presented here are 14 T cell receptor beta chains from one specimen sequenced in a study of cytomegalovirus exposure and HLA in healthy donors. PCR used 60 Vbeta primers and 13 Jbeta primers. Clones were read by immunoSEQ multiplex PCR, and TCRdb kept only the in-frame ones, dropping some. The sample contains approximately 110,000 clones, about 76% of which appear only once. The specimen was PBMCs. The receptors here all came from a woman aged 25 to 39 in good health and CMV-seronegative.

Note on this clone: A junction end diverges from the germline sequence, so it may reflect a read error. This chain links TRBV7-9 with TRBJ2-7; TRBD2 agrees at 7 bases. The CDR3 extends over 12 amino acids. Looked up from germline, CDR1 is SEHNR and CDR2 is FQNEAQ (reference sequence). The CDR3, as DNA: TGTTCCAGCAGCTTAGACGGGGGGGAGCAGTACTTC. Protein: CSSSLDGGEQYF.

V usage is TRBV5-4 and J usage is TRBJ1-2; a weak D match, TRBD1 (6 bases). Between the trimmed V and J ends, which lost 2 bases and 2 bases, there was a span of 10 bases. The CDR3 spans 14 residues. Germline CDR1 SGHNT, CDR2 YYREEE (reference sequence). The CDR3 sequence is CASSFGGGNYGYTF. DNA of the CDR3: TGTGCCAGCAGCTTTGGGGGGGGCAACTATGGCTACACCTTC.

The rearrangement joins TRBV15 to TRBJ2-1, with 10 bases fitting TRBD2. V trimming: 3 bases; J trimming: 12 bases; junction bases outside the gene matches: 11. This CDR3 comprises 15 residues. CDR1 is LNHNV, CDR2 YYDKDF, per germline (reference sequence). The CDR3 nucleotides are TGTGCCACCAGCAGCAGGACTAGCGGCCTAATTAGGCAGTTCTTC. Translated: CATSSRTSGLIRQFF.

The rearrangement joins TRBV10-3 to TRBJ1-2; 8 bases agree with TRBD1. The CDR3 consists of 14 residues. V was clipped by 2 bases and J by 7 bases; unmatched bases: 6. Germline CDR1 ENHRY, CDR2 SYGVKD. Written as DNA, the CDR3 is TGTGCCATCAGTGAGGGACAGGGAGGGCGTGGCTACACCTTC. It translates to CAISEGQGGRGYTF.

The chain recombines TRBV2 with TRBJ1-5, with 7 bases matching TRBD1. The CDR3 consists of 13 residues. The germline gives CDR1 SNHLY, CDR2 FYNNEI. The V gene end was trimmed by 8 bases and the J gene end by 0 bases; junction bases not matched to a gene: 1. The CDR3 protein is CASGTVSNQPQHF. The CDR3 DNA follows: TGTGCCAGCGGGACAGTTAGCAATCAGCCCCAGCATTTT.

This chain connects TRBV6-5 to TRBJ2-7; TRBD2 matches at 9 bases. There are 15 residues in the CDR3. Germline V CDR1 and CDR2: MNHEY, SVGAGI. Trimming removed 3 bases from V and 2 bases from J; junction bases left unmatched: 5. The CDR3 bases are TGTGCCAGCAGTTATCGGGCTAGCGGGACCTACGAGCAGTACTTC. Its protein product is CASSYRASGTYEQYF.

The CDR3 bases are TGTGCCAGCATGACGGCGGGCCAGTTGGGTGAGCAGTTCTTC. It codes for CASMTAGQLGEQFF. The chain recombines TRBV28 with TRBJ2-1; TRBD2 might be the D (5 bases). V lost 7 bases and J lost 9, with 19 bases in between. The CDR3 runs to 14 residues. CDR1 MDHEN and CDR2 SYDVKM come from the germline V gene.

A few counts support this clone. The V gene is TRBV25-1, the J gene TRBJ2-7; no firm D call. This CDR3 spans 11 amino acids. CDR1 is MGHDK, CDR2 SYGVNS, per germline. Trimming pared 0 bases from V and 7 bases from J, leaving 4 bases between. The CDR3: CASSEYGEQYF. CDR3 sequence (DNA): TGTGCCAGCAGTGAATACGGGGAGCAGTACTTC.

This chain connects TRBV19 to TRBJ2-6; TRBD2 matches 7 bases. J gave up 2 bases and V 8 bases, and 3 bases lay outside the gene matches. CDR3 length equals 14 residues. The germline V gene has CDR1 LNHDA and CDR2 SQIVND (reference sequence). CDR3 region: CASWGGAGANVLTF. The CDR3 DNA follows: TGTGCCAGTTGGGGGGGGGCTGGGGCCAACGTCCTGACTTTC.

The chain employs TRBV6-5 and TRBJ1-5; TRBD1 is a possible D gene (5 bases). This CDR3 is 15 amino acids long. CDR1 is MNHEY and CDR2 is SVGAGI in the germline V gene. V lost 0 bases and J 0 bases, leaving 6 bases between the germline ends. The CDR3 here is CASSYSTASNQPQHF. As DNA, the CDR3 is TGTGCCAGCAGTTACTCGACAGCTAGCAATCAGCCCCAGCATTTT.

V usage is TRBV27 and J usage is TRBJ2-7, with D possibly being TRBD2 (5 bases). With the DNA end fitting TRBJ2-5 better, the J assignment may be wrong. There are 14 residues in the CDR3. CDR1 and CDR2 from the germline V gene are MNHEY and SMNVEV (reference sequence). Here the CDR3 reads CASSFAGTQETQYF. As DNA, the CDR3 is TGTGCCAGCAGTTTTGCGGGTACCCAAGAGACCCAGTACTTC.

V and J are TRBV7-9 and TRBJ2-5, with D unclear. Trimming pared 5 bases from V and 4 bases from J, leaving 11 bases between. There are 13 residues in the CDR3. The germline V gene encodes CDR1 SEHNR and CDR2 FQNEAQ (reference sequence). The CDR3 protein is CASSLSVTETQYF. CDR3 DNA sequence: TGTGCCAGCAGCCTCAGCGTAACAGAGACCCAGTACTTC. The full variable domain, with the rest looked up from reference TRBV7-9 and TRBJ2-5, is DTGVSQNPRHKITKRGQNVTFRCDPISEHNRLYWYRQTLGQGPEFLTYFQNEAQLEKSRLLSDRFSAERPKGSFSTLEIQRTEQGDSAMYLCASSLSVTETQYFGPGTRLLVL.

This clone was picked up a small number of times. The chain has TRBV5-1 and TRBJ2-7; D remains unclear. The CDR3 runs to 12 residues. CDR1 and CDR2 (germline): SGHRS, YFSETQ. The germline V and J ends were trimmed by 5 bases and 6 bases, with 12 bases remaining between them. CDR3 DNA sequence: TGCGCCAGCAGTTTCTCCCTCGGCGAGCAGTACTTC. Encoded protein: CASSFSLGEQYF.

This rearrangement joins TRBV10-3 to TRBJ1-5; tentatively, D is TRBD1 (5 bases). CDR3 size: 13 residues. With 2 bases removed from V and 11 bases from J, the gap between germline ends came to 13 bases. Germline assignment: CDR1 ENHRY and CDR2 SYGVKD. The CDR3 sequence is CAISEERTTAQHF. The CDR3 region has the DNA TGTGCCATCAGTGAGGAGCGCACGACAGCCCAGCATTTT.